The entry below gives a single T cell receptor (beta chain) sequence along with its context. This specimen belongs to a study of blood T cell repertoires in COVID-19. Turning to the study itself: Sample material is recorded as cDNA or gDNA derived from T cells, B-cell-depleted T cells, or PBMCs.

In the original workflow: Reference gene primer amplification in the assay estimated nucleated cell counts. Profiling relied on immunoSEQ multiplex PCR, and the TCRdb table lists in-frame clones only, not all of them. Clonal size and the V and J genes are those of that table, whereas D and trimming came from the DNA. This repertoire shows about 160,000 clones, roughly nine tenths found once; its top ten account for roughly 19%. Germline V lookup: CDR1 SGHRS, CDR2 YFSETQ. The trim removed 5 bases at V and 4 bases at J, leaving 13 bases unmatched. This CDR3 comprises 18 residues. The specimen sequenced was peripheral blood. J is TRBJ2-2 and V is TRBV5-1; the match to TRBD2 covers 11 bases. This sequence was found in a man aged 55-75 years with active or convalescent COVID-19. The CDR3, as DNA: TGCGCCAGCAGGGAAACTAGCGGGAGTGGGGGTCGCACCGGGGAGCTGTTTTTT. It translates to CASRETSGSGGRTGELFF.